Listed below are T cell receptor beta chains from one sample, sequenced in a study of cytomegalovirus exposure and HLA in healthy donors. Method: immunoSEQ multiplex PCR; TCRdb's copy keeps in-frame clones and lacks some. The table includes under 250,000 clones, around four fifths detected once. The sample was PBMCs. The receptor source for this set is a middle-aged man in good health and CMV-seronegative. The CDR3 runs from the conserved cysteine through the conserved F or W. D genes are given only for firm matches. Where a row states a size, it is once, few, many or the class of an expanded clone; other rows omit it.

TRBV6-1,14,TRBJ2-2,.,.,TGTGCCAGCAGTGAAGGGGGGGAAACCGGGGAGCTGTTTTTT,CASSEGGETGELFF
TRBV4-1,14,TRBJ2-2,.,.,TGCGCCAGCAGCCAAGTGGAGGGCACCGGGGAGCTGTTTTTT,CASSQVEGTGELFF
TRBV6-1,15,TRBJ2-1,.,.,TGTGCCAGCAGATACAGCACAAACCCACCATATGAGCAGTTCTTC,CASRYSTNPPYEQFF
TRBV7-3,13,TRBJ1-5,.,.,TGTGCCAGCAGCTTAAAGGAGGGTCAGCCCCAGCATTTT,CASSLKEGQPQHF
TRBV30,14,TRBJ2-4,.,.,TGTGCCTGGAGTGTCTCCGGAGCCAAAAACATTCAGTACTTC,CAWSVSGAKNIQYF
TRBV7-9,19,TRBJ1-3,.,.,TGTGCCAGCAGCTCCGCGGAACTCCGGACAGATTTCTCTGGAAACACCATATATTTT,CASSSAELRTDFSGNTIYF
TRBV30,14,TRBJ2-3,.,.,TGTGCCTGGACGAATCGGGAGTTTAGAGATACGCAGTATTTT,CAWTNREFRDTQYF
TRBV10-1,21,TRBJ2-4,.,TRBD2,TGCGCCAGCAGTGAAGGTGCTAGCGGAGGGGTTTTTCGCGAGGCCAAAAACATTCAGTACTTC,CASSEGASGGVFREAKNIQYF
TRBV6-4,13,TRBJ1-2,.,.,TGTGCCAGCAGTGAATCGTTATCGGGGGGCTACACCTTC,CASSESLSGGYTF
TRBV28,16,TRBJ1-1,.,TRBD1,TGTGCCAGCAGTTTAGTGGGCAGGGGGGCGAGCACTGAAGCTTTCTTT,CASSLVGRGASTEAFF
TRBV28,12,TRBJ1-1,.,.,TGTGCCAGCAGCCTTCGTAGCCCCTACGCTTTCTTT,CASSLRSPYAFF
TRBV6-5,16,TRBJ1-6,.,TRBD1,TGTGCCAGCAGTTACTCGATGGGACAGGGGTACTCACCCCTCCACTTT,CASSYSMGQGYSPLHF
TRBV6-6,14,TRBJ2-1,once,.,TGTGCCAGCAGTTACGGGCCAGGCCAGAAAGAGCAGTTCTTC,CASSYGPGQKEQFF
TRBV7-9,16,TRBJ2-5,.,.,TGTGCCAGCAGCTTAGGTCAACTCAGGGGTCGGGAGACCCAGTACTTC,CASSLGQLRGRETQYF
TRBV5-1,14,TRBJ2-2,.,.,TGCGCCAGCAGCTTACTACGAAACACCGGGGAGCTGTTTTTT,CASSLLRNTGELFF
TRBV11-2,15,TRBJ1-4,few,.,TGTGCCAGCAGCTTAGAACAGGGCCATAATGAAAAACTGTTTTTT,CASSLEQGHNEKLFF
TRBV28,15,TRBJ2-7,.,.,TGTGCCAGCAGTTTTCGAGGTCCGGGCTCCTACGAGCAGTACTTC,CASSFRGPGSYEQYF
TRBV19,13,TRBJ1-2,.,.,TGTGCCAGTAGTATTCGGGCTAACTATGGCTACACCTTC,CASSIRANYGYTF
TRBV19,13,TRBJ2-2,.,.,TGTGCCAGTAGTTACGGGTTGGTCGGGGAGCTGTTTTTT,CASSYGLVGELFF
TRBV5-5,14,TRBJ2-3,.,TRBD2,TGTGCCAGCAGCTTGTGGGGACTACCAGATACGCAGTATTTT,CASSLWGLPDTQYF
TRBV4-2,15,TRBJ2-7,.,.,TGTGCCAGCAGCCTCACCCAGGGCAGCACCTACGAGCAGTACTTC,CASSLTQGSTYEQYF